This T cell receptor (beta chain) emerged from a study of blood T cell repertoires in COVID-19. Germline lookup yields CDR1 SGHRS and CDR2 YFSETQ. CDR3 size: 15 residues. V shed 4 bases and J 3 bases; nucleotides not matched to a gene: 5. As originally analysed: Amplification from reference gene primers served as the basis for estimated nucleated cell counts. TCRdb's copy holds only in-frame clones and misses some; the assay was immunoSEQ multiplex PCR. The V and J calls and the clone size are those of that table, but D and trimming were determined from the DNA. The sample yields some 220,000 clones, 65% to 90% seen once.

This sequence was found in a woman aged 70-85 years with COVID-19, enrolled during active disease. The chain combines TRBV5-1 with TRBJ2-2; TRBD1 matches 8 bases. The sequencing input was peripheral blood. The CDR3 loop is CASSPDREYTGELFF. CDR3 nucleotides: TGCGCCAGCAGCCCGGACAGGGAATACACCGGGGAGCTGTTTTTT.